This passage covers 22 T cell receptor beta chains from one sample sequenced in a study of beta chain features in type 1 diabetes. Since all of the isolated RNA was reverse transcribed, expressed TCRB transcripts were what got sequenced. Some clones are missing from TCRdb's copy, which holds only in-frame ones; the method was immunoSEQ multiplex PCR. This table holds around 400,000 clones, roughly 15% found once. The sequenced sample consisted of naive CD4+ T cells from blood. The receptors derive from a woman aged 18-29 years in good health.

The chain links TRBV13 to TRBJ2-1; 7 positions agree with TRBD2. Trimming cost V 5 bases and J 4 bases; bases outside gene matches: 11. Germline values: CDR1 PRHDT, CDR2 FYEKMQ (reference sequence). The CDR3 extends over 16 amino acids. CDR3 in amino acids: CASSPLTGGVYNEQFF. The CDR3 DNA follows: TGTGCCAGCAGCCCCCTGACGGGAGGAGTATACAATGAGCAGTTCTTC. Together with reference TRBV13 and TRBJ2-1, the CDR3 gives the full variable domain: AAGVIQSPRHLIKEKRETATLKCYPIPRHDTVYWYQQGPGQDPQFLISFYEKMQSDKGSIPDRFSAQQFSDYHSELNMSSLELGDSALYFCASSPLTGGVYNEQFFGPGTRLTVL.

V usage is TRBV7-9 and J usage is TRBJ1-2, with 11 positions matching TRBD1. CDR1 is SEHNR, CDR2 FQNEAQ, per germline (reference sequence). Trimming cost V 3 bases and J 6 bases; bases outside gene matches: 9. The CDR3 has 16 amino acids. Here the CDR3 reads CASSLSGTGGLDGYTF. CDR3 nucleotides: TGTGCCAGCAGCTTGTCCGGGACAGGGGGATTGGATGGCTACACCTTC.

This clone showed up just a few times. The J gene is TRBJ2-1, the V gene TRBV27; no firm D call. CDR1 is MNHEY and CDR2 is SMNVEV in the germline V gene (reference sequence). Between the trimmed V and J ends, which lost 8 bases and 5 bases, there was a span of 7 bases. CDR3 size: 11 residues. The CDR3 spells CASRRHNEQFF. Written as DNA, the CDR3 is TGTGCCAGCCGGCGGCACAATGAGCAGTTCTTC.

This clone was observed a handful of times. The J gene is TRBJ2-1, the V gene TRBV7-2, with 7 bases lining up with TRBD2. This CDR3 contains 16 residues. Trimming removed 4 bases from V and 0 bases from J; junction bases left unmatched: 6. The V gene's germline CDR1 is SGHTA and CDR2 FQGNSA. The CDR3 spells CASSSTSRSSYNEQFF. The CDR3, as DNA: TGTGCCAGCAGCTCGACTAGCCGGAGCTCCTACAATGAGCAGTTCTTC.

This chain joins TRBV4-1 and TRBJ1-2, with TRBD1 identical over 11 bases. The CDR3 is made up of 16 amino acids. The germline V gene encodes CDR1 MGHRA and CDR2 YSYEKL. J lost 7 bases, V lost 3 bases, and 10 bases had no gene match. The CDR3 sequence: CASSHDRDRGWGGYTF. DNA of the CDR3: TGCGCCAGCAGCCACGACCGGGACAGGGGGTGGGGTGGCTACACCTTC.

The gene calls are TRBV15 and TRBJ2-5; TRBD1 aligns across 7 bases. This CDR3 is 17 amino acids long. Germline V gene sequence: CDR1 LNHNV, CDR2 YYDKDF (reference sequence). The J segment lost 3 bases and the V segment lost 3 bases, leaving 13 bases of the junction unmatched. The CDR3 DNA reads TGTGCCACCAGCAGCCGGGACAGCCTACCGACCGAAGAGACCCAGTACTTC. Residues: CATSSRDSLPTEETQYF.

The gene calls are TRBV5-6 and TRBJ2-1; D is undetermined. The CDR3 is 15 amino acids. The V gene's germline CDR1 is SGHDT and CDR2 YYEEEE. V gave up 0 bases and J gave up 5 bases, with 12 bases separating them. The CDR3 region is CASSLGSYRNNEQFF. CDR3 DNA sequence: TGTGCCAGCAGCTTGGGGTCATACAGAAACAATGAGCAGTTCTTC.

This clone occurred a few times. The V call is TRBV2, the J call TRBJ2-3; the match to TRBD1 covers 7 bases. Germline V CDR1 and CDR2: SNHLY, FYNNEI. The CDR3 covers 14 residues. J was trimmed by 6 bases and V by 5 bases; bases with no gene match: 8. CDR3 DNA: TGTGCCAGCAGTCTACAGGGGCCAGGTGATACGCAGTATTTT. This encodes CASSLQGPGDTQYF.

V and J are TRBV29-1 and TRBJ1-3; D is possibly TRBD1 (5 bases). CDR3 length equals 12 residues. Germline V gene data show CDR1 as SQVTM and CDR2 as ANQGSEA. Trimming took 6 bases from V and 3 from J, leaving 9 bases between them. CDR3 in DNA: TGCAGCGTCCTCGACAGTGGAAACACCATATATTTT. This sequence encodes CSVLDSGNTIYF. The variable domain in full, completed from reference TRBV29-1 and TRBJ1-3, reads SAVISQKPSRDICQRGTSLTIQCQVDSQVTMMFWYRQQPGQSLTLIATANQGSEATYESGFVIDKFPISRPNLTFSTLTVSNMSPEDSSIYLCSVLDSGNTIYFGEGSWLTVV.

This clone turned up a few times. The chain couples TRBV7-2 to TRBJ2-1; D remains unclear. The germline CDR1 and CDR2 sequences are SGHTA and FQGNSA. This CDR3 is built from 16 residues. The V and J ends lost 4 bases and 2 bases respectively, with 15 bases between them. The CDR3: CASSSQTLAAYNEQFF. CDR3 nucleotide sequence: TGTGCCAGCAGCTCCCAGACTCTCGCTGCCTACAATGAGCAGTTCTTC.

This clone was recorded a few times. J is TRBJ2-1 and V is TRBV6-5, with 8 bases aligning to TRBD1. The CDR3 loop spans 15 amino acids. Looked up from germline, CDR1 is MNHEY and CDR2 is SVGAGI. V was clipped by 5 bases and J by 6 bases; unmatched bases: 9. The chain's CDR3 is CASSPDRGRSNEQFF. The DNA of the CDR3 is TGTGCCAGCAGTCCTGACAGGGGCCGCTCCAATGAGCAGTTCTTC.

This clone was detected only a few times. The chain uses TRBV14 and TRBJ2-4; D remains unclear. Per the germline V gene, CDR1 is SGHDN and CDR2 is FVKESK. This CDR3 spans 13 amino acids. Between the trimmed V and J ends, which lost 8 bases and 4 bases, there was a span of 12 bases. Written as DNA, the CDR3 is TGTGCCAGCGGTTCAACTGCTAAAAACATTCAGTACTTC. It translates to CASGSTAKNIQYF.

CDR3 amino acids: CAISGDLQGEKLFF. The CDR3, as DNA: TGTGCCATCAGTGGGGACCTCCAGGGGGAAAAACTGTTTTTT. The chain employs TRBV10-3 and TRBJ1-4; D is possibly TRBD1 (6 bases). Germline lookup yields CDR1 ENHRY and CDR2 SYGVKD. V was cut by 4 bases and J by 8 bases, with 14 bases left in between. The CDR3 extends over 14 amino acids.

The rearrangement joins TRBV7-2 to TRBJ2-7; TRBD1 matches at 11 bases. CDR1 is SGHTA and CDR2 is FQGNSA in the germline V gene. The CDR3 contains 16 residues. After removal of 1 base from V and 3 bases from J, the junction contained 5 bases not matched to a gene. The CDR3 coding sequence is TGTGCCAGCAGCTTAGTACCCGGGACAGGGGGCTACGAGCAGTACTTC. This translates into CASSLVPGTGGYEQYF.

V and J are TRBV5-1 and TRBJ2-5, with 13 bases fitting TRBD2. Trimming took 1 base from V and 2 from J; bases not matched to a gene: 2. The CDR3 consists of 16 residues. Germline V gene data show CDR1 as SGHRS and CDR2 as YFSETQ. This CDR3 is CASSLTSGRGQETQYF. CDR3 DNA: TGCGCCAGCAGCTTGACTAGCGGGAGGGGACAAGAGACCCAGTACTTC. The full variable domain, rest sourced from reference TRBV5-1 and TRBJ2-5, is KAGVTQTPRYLIKTRGQQVTLSCSPISGHRSVSWYQQTPGQGLQFLFEYFSETQRNKGNFPGRFSGRQFSNSRSEMNVSTLELGDSALYLCASSLTSGRGQETQYFGPGTRLLVL.

The chain recombines TRBV30 with TRBJ1-1, with unresolved D. This CDR3 is built from 12 residues. V lost 3 bases to trimming and J lost 3 bases, with 8 bases between them. Germline lookup yields CDR1 GTSNPN and CDR2 SVGIG (reference sequence). CDR3 amino acids: CAWRVQYTEAFF. The CDR3 DNA follows: TGTGCCTGGAGAGTCCAGTACACTGAAGCTTTCTTT.

V usage is TRBV9 and J usage is TRBJ2-2; 9 nucleotides line up with TRBD2. Trimming at V came to 0 bases and at J to 4 bases, leaving 16 bases not matched to a gene. CDR3 length: 20 residues. Germline assignment: CDR1 SGDLS and CDR2 YYNGEE. CDR3 DNA sequence: TGTGCCAGCAGCGTAGAGGGCGTTCTAGCGGGAACATTCATCACCGGGGAGCTGTTTTTT. Translated: CASSVEGVLAGTFITGELFF.

This chain links TRBV4-3 with TRBJ1-2, with D hard to call. This CDR3 region has 14 residues. The V end lost 1 base, the J end lost 2 bases, and 8 bases lay between the germline ends. Germline V gene lookup returns CDR1 LGHNA and CDR2 YSLEER. CDR3 sequence (DNA): TGCGCCAGCAGCCAAGCGGTGGTAAACTATGGCTACACCTTC. It is translated as CASSQAVVNYGYTF.

This clone showed up just a few times. V gene TRBV13 combines with J gene TRBJ2-7; weak D call: TRBD2 (5 bases). The germline CDR1 and CDR2 sequences are PRHDT and FYEKMQ (reference sequence). Trimming stripped 2 bases from V and 2 bases from J, with 13 bases between. CDR3 length equals 15 residues. The CDR3 loop is CASSLWGGSTYEQYF. CDR3 coding DNA: TGTGCCAGCAGCTTATGGGGTGGGAGTACCTACGAGCAGTACTTC.

In this sample, this clone turned up a few times. The V and J genes are TRBV7-3 and TRBJ2-7, with a tentative D call TRBD2 (5 bases). The V end was cut by 1 base, the J end by 6 bases, with 22 bases between. The CDR3 has 17 amino acids. Germline V CDR1 and CDR2: SGHTA, FQGTGA. CDR3 region: CASSLMGSPGTLGEQYF. CDR3 coding DNA: TGTGCCAGCAGCTTAATGGGGTCCCCGGGAACTCTGGGCGAGCAGTACTTC.

This clone was seen only a few times. The J gene is TRBJ2-1, the V gene TRBV30; 14 bases fit TRBD2. The J segment lost 9 bases and the V segment lost 4 bases, leaving 5 bases of the junction unmatched. CDR1 is GTSNPN and CDR2 is SVGIG in the germline V gene (reference sequence). The CDR3 runs 14 residues. CDR3 in amino acids: CAWNGLAGGSEQFF. CDR3 nucleotide sequence: TGTGCCTGGAACGGACTAGCGGGAGGAAGTGAGCAGTTCTTC. Looking up the rest from reference TRBV30 and TRBJ2-1 gives the full variable domain: SQTIHQWPATLVQPVGSPLSLECTVEGTSNPNLYWYRQAAGRGLQLLFYSVGIGQISSEVPQNLSASRPQDRQFILSSKKLLLSDSGFYLCAWNGLAGGSEQFFGPGTRLTVL.

This clone was seen a handful of times. The chain has TRBV29-1 and TRBJ2-5, with TRBD2 matching 7 bases. In germline, CDR1 is SQVTM, CDR2 ANQGSEA. J lost 3 bases, V lost 6 bases, and 13 bases had no gene match. This CDR3 contains 15 residues. CDR3 in DNA: TGCAGCGTCCTCCCGGGACTACACAAAAAAGAGACCCAGTACTTC. Its translation: CSVLPGLHKKETQYF.